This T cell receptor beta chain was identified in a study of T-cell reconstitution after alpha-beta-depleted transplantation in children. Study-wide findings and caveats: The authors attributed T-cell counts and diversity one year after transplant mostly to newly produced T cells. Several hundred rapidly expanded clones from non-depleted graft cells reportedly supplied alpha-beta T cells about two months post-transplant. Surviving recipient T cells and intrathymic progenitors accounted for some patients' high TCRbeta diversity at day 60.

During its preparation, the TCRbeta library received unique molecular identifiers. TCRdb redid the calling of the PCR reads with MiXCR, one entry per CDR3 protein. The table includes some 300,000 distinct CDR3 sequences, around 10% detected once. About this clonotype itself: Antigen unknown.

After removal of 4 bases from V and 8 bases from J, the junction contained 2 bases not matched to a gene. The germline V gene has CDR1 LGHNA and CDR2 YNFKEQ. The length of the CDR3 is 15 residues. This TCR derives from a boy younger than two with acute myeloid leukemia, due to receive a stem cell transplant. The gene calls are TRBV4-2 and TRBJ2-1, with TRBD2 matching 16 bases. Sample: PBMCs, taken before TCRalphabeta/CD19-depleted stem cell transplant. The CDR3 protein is CASSLGLAGGDEQFF. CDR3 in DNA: TGTGCCAGCAGCCTGGGACTAGCGGGGGGGGATGAGCAGTTCTTC.